This T cell receptor (beta chain) was identified during a study of T cells after yellow fever vaccination. Across the whole study: Where fractions had low cell numbers, libraries were prepared from them with the SMART-Seq v4 Ultra Low Input RNA kit.

This clonotype was recorded a few times. As yet, its antigen is unknown. Study-wide results and caveats: Abundant clonotypes from the bulk population could have been carried over as contaminants into FACS-sorted repertoires.

Trimming took off 4 bases at V and 2 bases at J, with 11 bases between the two ends. The CDR3 extends over 15 amino acids. Germline V CDR1 and CDR2: MGHDK, SYGVNS. From the 5' RACE reads, TCRdb called clonotypes with MiXCR, one entry per CDR3 protein. This table holds 170,000 or so distinct CDR3 sequences, 6.2% found once. Source: CD4+ T cells sorted from PBMCs, taken on the day of the first yellow fever vaccination. This chain joins TRBV25-1 and TRBJ2-2; tentatively, D is TRBD1 (6 bases). The TCR originated in a young man who received the YFV17D yellow fever vaccine. Written as DNA, the CDR3 is TGTGCCAGCAGTGGAAACAGGGACAACACCGGGGAGCTGTTTTTT. This encodes CASSGNRDNTGELFF.